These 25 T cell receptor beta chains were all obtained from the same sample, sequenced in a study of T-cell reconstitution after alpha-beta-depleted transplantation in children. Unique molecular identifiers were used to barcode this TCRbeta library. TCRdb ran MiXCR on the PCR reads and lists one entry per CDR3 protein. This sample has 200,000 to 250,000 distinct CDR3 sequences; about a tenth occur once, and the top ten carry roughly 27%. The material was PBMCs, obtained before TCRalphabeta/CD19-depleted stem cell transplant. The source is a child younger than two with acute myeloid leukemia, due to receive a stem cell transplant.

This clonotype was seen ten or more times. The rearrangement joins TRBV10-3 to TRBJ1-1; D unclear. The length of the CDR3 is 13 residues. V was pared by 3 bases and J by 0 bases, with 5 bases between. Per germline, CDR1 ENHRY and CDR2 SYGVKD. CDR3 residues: CAISDILNTEAFF. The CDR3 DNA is TGTGCCATCAGTGACATATTGAACACTGAAGCTTTCTTT.

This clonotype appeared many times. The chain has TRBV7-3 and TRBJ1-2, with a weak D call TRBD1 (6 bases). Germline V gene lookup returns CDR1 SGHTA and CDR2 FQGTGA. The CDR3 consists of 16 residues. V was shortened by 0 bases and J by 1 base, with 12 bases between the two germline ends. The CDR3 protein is CASSLTSGTNNYGYTF. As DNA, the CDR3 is TGTGCCAGCAGCTTAACTAGCGGGACAAATAACTATGGCTACACCTTC. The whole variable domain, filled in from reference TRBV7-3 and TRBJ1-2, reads GAGVSQTPSNKVTEKGKYVELRCDPISGHTALYWYRQSLGQGPEFLIYFQGTGAADDSGLPNDRFFAVRPEGSVSTLKIQRTERGDSAVYLCASSLTSGTNNYGYTFGSGTRLTVV.

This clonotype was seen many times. The CDR3 sequence: CSAGRGNEQFF. CDR3 DNA: TGCAGCGCCGGGAGGGGCAATGAGCAGTTCTTC. This chain links TRBV20-1 with TRBJ2-1; TRBD2 agrees at 8 bases. The CDR3 sequence is 11 residues long. Germline-derived CDR1 and CDR2 are DFQATT and SNEGSKA (reference sequence).

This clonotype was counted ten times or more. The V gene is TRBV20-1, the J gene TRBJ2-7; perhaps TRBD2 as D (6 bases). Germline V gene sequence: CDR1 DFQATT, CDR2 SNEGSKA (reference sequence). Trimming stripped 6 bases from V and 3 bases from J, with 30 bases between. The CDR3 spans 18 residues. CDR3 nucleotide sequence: TGCAGTGCCCCAGACCGGAAACCGGGACTTAGAATCAACTACGAGCAGTACTTC. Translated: CSAPDRKPGLRINYEQYF.

The CDR3 DNA follows: TGCAGTGCTGCCGGGGGGCGCGGGGGCTACACCTTC. Amino acid sequence: CSAAGGRGGYTF. V gene TRBV20-1 combines with J gene TRBJ1-2, with D perhaps matching TRBD1 (6 bases). The ends were cut back, 5 bases at V and 8 bases at J, with 15 bases in the middle. Germline CDR1 and CDR2: DFQATT and SNEGSKA (reference sequence). The length of the CDR3 is 12 residues.

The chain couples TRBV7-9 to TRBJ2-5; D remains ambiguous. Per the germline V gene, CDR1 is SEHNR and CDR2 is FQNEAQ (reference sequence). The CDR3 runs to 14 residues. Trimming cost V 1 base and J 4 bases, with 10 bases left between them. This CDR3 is CASSLVASTETQYF. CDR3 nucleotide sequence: TGTGCCAGCAGCTTAGTGGCTTCAACAGAGACCCAGTACTTC.

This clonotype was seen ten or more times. This chain's CDR3 is CSARVQGHNEQFF. CDR3 bases: TGCAGTGCTAGAGTGCAGGGGCACAATGAGCAGTTCTTC. The chain carries TRBV20-1 and TRBJ2-1, with D possibly matching TRBD1 (6 bases). The CDR3 contains 13 residues. Trimming took 1 base from V and 5 from J, leaving 9 bases between them. Per germline, CDR1 DFQATT and CDR2 SNEGSKA (reference sequence).

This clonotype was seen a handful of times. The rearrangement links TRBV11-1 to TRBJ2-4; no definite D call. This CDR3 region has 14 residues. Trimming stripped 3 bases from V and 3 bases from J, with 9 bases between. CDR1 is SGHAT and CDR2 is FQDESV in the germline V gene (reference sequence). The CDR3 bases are TGTGCCAGCAGCTTTTCCTCGGGCAAAAACATTCAGTACTTC. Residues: CASSFSSGKNIQYF.

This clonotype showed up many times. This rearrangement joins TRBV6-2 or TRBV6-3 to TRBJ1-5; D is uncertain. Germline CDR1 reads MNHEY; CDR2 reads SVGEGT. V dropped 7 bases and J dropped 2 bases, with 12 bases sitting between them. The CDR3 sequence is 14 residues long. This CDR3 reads CASTVDGGNQPQHF. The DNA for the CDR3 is TGTGCCAGCACCGTTGACGGGGGCAATCAGCCCCAGCATTTT.

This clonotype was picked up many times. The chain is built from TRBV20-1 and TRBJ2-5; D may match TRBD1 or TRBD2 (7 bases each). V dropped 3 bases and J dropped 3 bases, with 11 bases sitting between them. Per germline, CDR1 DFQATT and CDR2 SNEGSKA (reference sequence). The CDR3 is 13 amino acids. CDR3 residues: CSARQGGKETQYF. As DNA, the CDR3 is TGCAGTGCTAGGCAGGGGGGGAAAGAGACCCAGTACTTC.

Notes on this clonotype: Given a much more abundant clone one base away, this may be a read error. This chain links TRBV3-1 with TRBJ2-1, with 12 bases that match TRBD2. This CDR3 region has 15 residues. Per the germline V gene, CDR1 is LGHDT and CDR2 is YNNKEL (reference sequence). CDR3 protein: CATSQLAGGSYEQFF. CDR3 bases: TGTGCCACCAGCCAACTAGCGGGGGGTAGCTATGAGCAGTTCTTC.

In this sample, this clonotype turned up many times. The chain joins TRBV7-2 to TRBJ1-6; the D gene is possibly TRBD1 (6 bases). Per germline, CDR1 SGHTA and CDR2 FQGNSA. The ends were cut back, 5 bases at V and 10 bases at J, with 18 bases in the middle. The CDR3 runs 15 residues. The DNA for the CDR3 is TGTGCCAGCAGCGAGGGGGGGACATATATATCACCCCTCCACTTT. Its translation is CASSEGGTYISPLHF.

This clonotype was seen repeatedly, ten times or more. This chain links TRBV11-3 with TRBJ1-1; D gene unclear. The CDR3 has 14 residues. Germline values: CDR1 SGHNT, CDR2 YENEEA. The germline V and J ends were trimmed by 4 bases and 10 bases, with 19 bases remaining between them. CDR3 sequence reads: CASSSLGEYDRAFF. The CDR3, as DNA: TGTGCCAGCAGCTCCCTCGGGGAATACGATCGAGCTTTCTTT.

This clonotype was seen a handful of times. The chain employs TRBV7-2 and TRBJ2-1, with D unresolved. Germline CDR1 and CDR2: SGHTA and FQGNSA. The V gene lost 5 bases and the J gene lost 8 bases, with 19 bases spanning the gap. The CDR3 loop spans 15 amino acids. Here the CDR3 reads CASSPQVGPAYEQFF. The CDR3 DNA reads TGTGCCAGCAGCCCCCAGGTAGGGCCCGCGTATGAGCAGTTCTTC.

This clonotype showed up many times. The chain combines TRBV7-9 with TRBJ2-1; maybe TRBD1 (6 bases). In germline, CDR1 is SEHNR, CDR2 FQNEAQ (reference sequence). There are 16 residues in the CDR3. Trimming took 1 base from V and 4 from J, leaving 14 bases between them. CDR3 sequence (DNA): TGTGCCAGCAGCTTAGGAGGACAGCTGATTTACAATGAGCAGTTCTTC. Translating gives CASSLGGQLIYNEQFF.

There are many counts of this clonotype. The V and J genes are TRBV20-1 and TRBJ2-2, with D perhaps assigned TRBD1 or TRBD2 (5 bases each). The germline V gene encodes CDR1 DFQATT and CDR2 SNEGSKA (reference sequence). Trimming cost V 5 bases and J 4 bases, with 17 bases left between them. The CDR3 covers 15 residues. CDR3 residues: CSAPSPGPGTGELFF. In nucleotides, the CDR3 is TGCAGTGCTCCCTCCCCGGGGCCTGGCACCGGGGAGCTGTTTTTT.

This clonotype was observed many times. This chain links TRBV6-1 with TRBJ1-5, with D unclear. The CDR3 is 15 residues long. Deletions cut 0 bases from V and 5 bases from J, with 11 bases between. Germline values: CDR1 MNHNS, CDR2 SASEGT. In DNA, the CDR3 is TGTGCCAGCAGTGAAGCGGACGCGACTCATCAGCCCCAGCATTTT. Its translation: CASSEADATHQPQHF.

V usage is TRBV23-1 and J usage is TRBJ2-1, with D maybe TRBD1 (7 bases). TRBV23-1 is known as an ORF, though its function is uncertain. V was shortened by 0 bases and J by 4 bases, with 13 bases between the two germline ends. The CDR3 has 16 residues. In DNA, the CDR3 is TGCGCCAGCAGTCAATCTCGCCAGGGGGGATACAATGAGCAGTTCTTC. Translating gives CASSQSRQGGYNEQFF.

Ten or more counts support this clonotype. CDR3 coding DNA: TGTGCCAGCAGTTACTCCGGGACAGGGGGACTAGCGGGCACAGATACGCAGTATTTT. This translates into CASSYSGTGGLAGTDTQYF. The rearrangement links TRBV6-5 to TRBJ2-3; D is tentatively TRBD1 or TRBD2 (11 bases each). The length of the CDR3 is 19 residues. Germline values: CDR1 MNHEY, CDR2 SVGAGI. V lost 0 bases and J lost 1, with 20 bases in between.

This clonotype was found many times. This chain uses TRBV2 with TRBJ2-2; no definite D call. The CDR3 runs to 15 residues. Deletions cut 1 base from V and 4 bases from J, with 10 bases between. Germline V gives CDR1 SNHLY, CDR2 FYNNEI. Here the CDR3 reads CASSEGLVTTGELFF. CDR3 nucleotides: TGTGCCAGCAGTGAAGGTTTAGTAACCACCGGGGAGCTGTTTTTT.

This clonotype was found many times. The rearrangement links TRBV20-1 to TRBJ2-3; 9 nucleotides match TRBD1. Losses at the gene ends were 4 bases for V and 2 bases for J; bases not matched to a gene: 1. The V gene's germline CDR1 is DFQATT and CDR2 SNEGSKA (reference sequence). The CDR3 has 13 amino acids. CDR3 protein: CSANRGPTDTQYF. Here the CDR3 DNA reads TGCAGTGCTAACAGGGGGCCCACAGATACGCAGTATTTT.

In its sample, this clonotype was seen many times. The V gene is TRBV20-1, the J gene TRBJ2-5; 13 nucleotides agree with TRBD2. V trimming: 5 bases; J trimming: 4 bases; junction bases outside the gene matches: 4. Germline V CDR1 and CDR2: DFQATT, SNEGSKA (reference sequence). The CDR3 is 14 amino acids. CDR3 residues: CSAGLAGVRETQYF. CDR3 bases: TGCAGTGCTGGACTAGCGGGAGTTAGAGAGACCCAGTACTTC.

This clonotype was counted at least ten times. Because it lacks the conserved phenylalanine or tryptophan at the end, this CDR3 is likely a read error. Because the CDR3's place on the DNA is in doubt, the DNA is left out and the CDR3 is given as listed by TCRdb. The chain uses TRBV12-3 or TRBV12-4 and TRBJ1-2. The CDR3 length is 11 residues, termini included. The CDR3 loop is CASSLGAGASL.

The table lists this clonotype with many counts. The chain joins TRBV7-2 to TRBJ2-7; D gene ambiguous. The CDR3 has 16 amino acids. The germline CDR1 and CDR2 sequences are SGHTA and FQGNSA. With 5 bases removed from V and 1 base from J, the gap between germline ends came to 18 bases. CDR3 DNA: TGTGCCAGCAGCCCCGTACCCGGGCTAGTTTCCTACGAGCAGTACTTC. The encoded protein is CASSPVPGLVSYEQYF.

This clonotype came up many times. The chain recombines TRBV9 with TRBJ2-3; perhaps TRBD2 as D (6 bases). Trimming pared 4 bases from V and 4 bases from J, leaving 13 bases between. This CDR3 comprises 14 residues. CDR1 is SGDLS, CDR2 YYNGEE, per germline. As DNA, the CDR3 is TGTGCCAGCAGCTACCAGGGAGGTTCAGATACGCAGTATTTT. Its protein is CASSYQGGSDTQYF.